These 8 T cell receptor beta chains came from one sample sequenced in a study of regulatory T cells in long-lasting Graves disease (dated by TCRdb to 2020 to 2022). The sample's time point, from its label and the paper: persistent/refractory GD, antithyroid drugs over 5 years with positive TRAb. For both TCR sequencing and RNA sequencing, RNA was extracted from PBMCs using TRIzol. The library was built by means of multiplex PCR. TCRdb names Illumina HiSeq 4000 as the instrument used. iRepertoire HTBI primers and Arm-PCR amplification of CDR3 regions were used to construct TCR beta libraries. TCRdb trimmed public reads at Q25 via fastp, called clones via MiXCR and kept in-frame beta chains. Under each unique CDR3 protein, matching rows form one entry showing the most common genes and DNA. The sample data list 300,000 to 500,000 distinct CDR3 sequences, and 20% of these were observed just once. About 20% of the sample lies in the top ten.

Sequenced material: peripheral blood mononuclear cells (PBMCs), taken when the disease was refractory, from a patient treated with antithyroid drugs. These receptor sequences come from a female donor with Graves disease.

This clonotype was seen a handful of times. The rearrangement uses TRBV7-8 and TRBJ2-5; possibly TRBD2 for D (5 bases). Per the germline V gene, CDR1 is SGHVS and CDR2 is FQNEAQ. The CDR3 extends over 14 amino acids. V lost 1 base to trimming and J lost 6 bases, with 12 bases between them. The CDR3 DNA is TGTGCCAGCAGCTTAGAGGAGGTGCGGAAGACCCAGTACTTC. This encodes CASSLEEVRKTQYF.

The rearrangement links TRBV4-3 to TRBJ1-1, with a possible D match to TRBD1 (5 bases). CDR3 size: 15 residues. Trimming pared 0 bases from V and 1 base from J, leaving 9 bases between. In germline, CDR1 is LGHNA, CDR2 YSLEER. CDR3 loop: CASSQDPTGNTEAFF. The CDR3 DNA sequence: TGCGCCAGCAGCCAAGACCCTACAGGGAACACTGAAGCTTTCTTT.

This clonotype occurred many times. V usage is TRBV27 and J usage is TRBJ1-2; D not resolved. The CDR3 runs to 13 residues. V shed 0 bases and J shed 4 bases, with 6 bases lying between them. In germline, CDR1 is MNHEY, CDR2 SMNVEV (reference sequence). The CDR3 protein is CASSLSSSYGYTF. The DNA for the CDR3 is TGTGCCAGCAGTTTATCCTCCTCCTATGGCTACACCTTC.

At least ten counts were recorded for this clonotype. This chain uses TRBV28 with TRBJ1-1; no reliable D call. Trimming took off 7 bases at V and 6 bases at J, with 18 bases between the two ends. Looked up from germline, CDR1 is MDHEN and CDR2 is SYDVKM. The CDR3 runs 14 residues. The CDR3 loop is CASNPRRPSAEAFF. The CDR3 DNA follows: TGTGCCAGCAACCCCCGGCGGCCAAGCGCTGAAGCTTTCTTT.

This chain links TRBV6-1 with TRBJ2-7; no clear D. Germline CDR1 MNHNS, CDR2 SASEGT. Trimming removed 4 bases from V and 3 bases from J, with 7 bases in between. This CDR3 spans 12 amino acids. CDR3 amino acids: CASSVWSYEQYF. CDR3 coding DNA: TGTGCCAGCAGTGTATGGAGCTACGAGCAGTACTTC.

Ten or more counts support this clonotype. The chain links TRBV28 to TRBJ1-2, with D tentatively TRBD1 (6 bases). Germline V gene sequence: CDR1 MDHEN, CDR2 SYDVKM. CDR3 length: 13 residues. Trimming took 6 bases from V and 8 from J, leaving 16 bases between them. This chain's CDR3 is CASRQGPQVGYTF. DNA of the CDR3: TGTGCCAGCAGGCAGGGGCCCCAGGTCGGCTACACCTTC.

V and J are TRBV15 and TRBJ1-5; 8 bases match TRBD1. CDR3 length: 15 residues. Per germline, CDR1 LNHNV and CDR2 YYDKDF (reference sequence). J lost 7 bases, V lost 0 bases, and 5 bases had no gene match. The chain's CDR3 is CATSRDATGVQPQHF. The CDR3 region has the DNA TGTGCCACCAGCAGAGATGCGACAGGGGTCCAGCCCCAGCATTTT.

V is TRBV29-1 and J is TRBJ2-1, with D possibly being TRBD1 (5 bases). The CDR3 spans 14 residues. The V and J ends lost 4 bases and 0 bases respectively, with 10 bases between them. Germline loops: CDR1 SQVTM, CDR2 ANQGSEA. As DNA, the CDR3 is TGCAGCGTTGGGGGCCGAACCTCCTACAATGAGCAGTTCTTC. This codes for CSVGGRTSYNEQFF.